The clone carrying this T cell receptor beta chain was recorded a few times. The data stem from a study of blood T cells in healthy people across ages. Trimming pared 5 bases from V and 5 bases from J, leaving 12 bases between. The CDR3 covers 13 residues. Per the germline V gene, CDR1 is MNHEY and CDR2 is SVGEGT. Next came a second PCR, run for about 7 to 12 cycles, which used a sample-barcoded 5' primer along with a J-beta primer mix. Every molecule of cDNA carried a tag from a template-switch adaptor with 12 random nucleotides. TCRdb recomputed calls from the 5' RACE reads with MiXCR, one row per CDR3 protein. The repertoire holds about a million distinct CDR3 sequences, with roughly two fifths as singletons.

The source material was blood. The chain links TRBV6-2 or TRBV6-3 to TRBJ1-1; possibly TRBD1 for D (5 bases). This receptor was identified in a man between 18 and 29 years old in good health. DNA of the CDR3: TGTGCCAGCAGTGATCAGGGTCGAACTGAAGCTTTCTTT. It codes for CASSDQGRTEAFF.